These T cell receptor beta chains were read from a single sample in a study of blood T cell repertoires in COVID-19. Repertoires were generated with immunoSEQ multiplex PCR, while TCRdb's copy carries only in-frame clones and drops some. The table has more than 80,000 clones, under 80% seen once. The sample consisted of peripheral blood. Receptors originate from a woman of 80 years or more with active or convalescent COVID-19. Both conserved end residues are part of each CDR3. D genes are given only for firm matches. Size is stated for part of the rows, as once, few or many counts, or as a class when the clone is expanded.

>NA|TRBV7-2|few|TRBJ1-1|11
TGTGCCAGCAGCTTCAGAACTGAAGCTTTCTTT
CASSFRTEAFF
>NA|TRBV7-7|NA|TRBJ2-5|15
TGTGCTAGCAGCCAAGTAGCTGGGTACCAAGAGACCCAGTACTTC
CASSQVAGYQETQYF
>TRBD1|TRBV2|NA|TRBJ1-2|15
TGTGCCAGCAGTGACCACCGACAGGGGGGGTATGGCTACACCTTC
CASSDHRQGGYGYTF
>TRBD1|TRBV7-9|few|TRBJ1-4|15
TGTGCCAGCAGCTTACTCGGGACAGGGAGTGAAAAACTGTTTTTT
CASSLLGTGSEKLFF
>TRBD2|TRBV7-2|NA|TRBJ2-6|16
TGTGCCAGCAGCCCAAACCGGCCTAGCGGGGGGGGCGTCCTGACTTTC
CASSPNRPSGGGVLTF
>NA|TRBV5-1|NA|TRBJ2-3|16
TGCGCCAGCAGCTCCGGACAGACTTCCTTCACAGATACGCAGTATTTT
CASSSGQTSFTDTQYF
>TRBD2|TRBV6-1|NA|TRBJ2-6|15
TGTGCCAGCAGTGAAAGCGGGGTGGAGGCCAACGTCCTGACTTTC
CASSESGVEANVLTF
>NA|TRBV25-1|NA|TRBJ2-3|13
TGTGCCACCGGGACTCCCGACACAGATACGCAGTATTTT
CATGTPDTDTQYF
>NA|TRBV13|NA|TRBJ1-3|14
TGTGCCAGCAGCAGGGGGACCTCTGGAAACACCATATATTTT
CASSRGTSGNTIYF
>NA|TRBV15|once|TRBJ1-3|14
TGTGCCACCAGTCCAGGGTCCGTGGGAAACACCATATATTTT
CATSPGSVGNTIYF
>NA|TRBV5-1|NA|TRBJ2-3|15
TGCGCCAGCAGCCTAGGAGGCTCTAGCACAGATACGCAGTATTTT
CASSLGGSSTDTQYF
>NA|TRBV29-1|NA|TRBJ1-2|13
TGCAGCGCCTCGACAGGACTGCCTAGCGGCTACACCTTC
CSASTGLPSGYTF
>NA|TRBV11-2|many|TRBJ2-7|15
TGTGCCAGCAGTCAAGACGGACATCCGATCTACGAGCAGTACTTC
CASSQDGHPIYEQYF
>TRBD1|TRBV6-6|NA|TRBJ1-1|16
TGTGCCAGCAGTTATTACAGGGGCCCTCGGAGCACTGAAGCTTTCTTT
CASSYYRGPRSTEAFF
>TRBD1|TRBV27|few|TRBJ1-1|19
TGTGCCAGCAGTTTTCTTTTCGGGGGTAGACAGGGGGCGAACACTGAAGCTTTCTTT
CASSFLFGGRQGANTEAFF
>TRBD1|TRBV2|few|TRBJ2-1|16
TGTGCCAGCAGTGTGGGGACAGGAGCCTCCTACAATGAGCAGTTCTTC
CASSVGTGASYNEQFF
>TRBD1|TRBV7-8|NA|TRBJ1-4|16
TGTGCCAGCAGCCCGACAGGGGGGCCACCTAATGAAAAACTGTTTTTT
CASSPTGGPPNEKLFF
>NA|TRBV28|NA|TRBJ2-5|14
TGTGCCAGCAGTGGATCGGGGTACCAAGAGACCCAGTACTTC
CASSGSGYQETQYF
>NA|TRBV4-1|NA|TRBJ1-4|11
TGCGCCAGCGATTTCCGGGGAAAACTGTTTTTT
CASDFRGKLFF
>NA|TRBV6-2/TRBV6-3|NA|TRBJ2-2|15
TGTGCCAGCAGTTACTCATGGTCGGGGAGCGGGGAGCTGTTTTTT
CASSYSWSGSGELFF
>TRBD1|TRBV6-6|NA|TRBJ1-2|13
TGTGCCAGCAGTGAGACAGGGGTGGTAGGAAACACCTTC
CASSETGVVGNTF
>NA|TRBV14|NA|TRBJ1-4|17
TGTGCCAGCAGCCAAGATTCAGGGGCAGCAACTAATGAAAAACTGTTTTTT
CASSQDSGAATNEKLFF
>NA|TRBV21-1|NA|TRBJ1-5|14
TGTGCCAGCCCTACTTTTACAGGGGAATCAGCCCAGCATTTT
CASPTFTGESAQHF
>TRBD2|TRBV19|NA|TRBJ2-2|18
TGTGCCAGTAGTAGCCTAACCTCGGGACTAGCGAACACCGGGGAGCTGTTTTTT
CASSSLTSGLANTGELFF
>TRBD2|TRBV3-1/TRBV3-2|NA|TRBJ2-1|17
TGTGCCAGCAGCCAAGATTTCGGCCTAGCGGCTCACAATGAGCAGTTCTTC
CASSQDFGLAAHNEQFF
>NA|TRBV25-1|NA|TRBJ1-1|15
TGTGCCAGCAGCCTCCTGGAAGGGGAGAACACTGAAGCTTTCTTT
CASSLLEGENTEAFF
>NA|TRBV24-1|once|TRBJ1-4|12
TGTGCCACCAGTTCCGAGAATGAAAAACTGTTTTTT
CATSSENEKLFF
>NA|TRBV30|NA|TRBJ1-4|15
TGTGCCTGGGGCCTAGGGTTGGGGGCAAATGAAAAACTGTTTTTT
CAWGLGLGANEKLFF
>TRBD1|TRBV9|few|TRBJ1-6|16
TGTGCCAGCAGCGTAGGCCCCGAGGGGGCAGATTCACCCCTCCACTTT
CASSVGPEGADSPLHF
>TRBD1|TRBV7-9|once|TRBJ2-7|15
TGTGCCAGCAGGTTCGGGACAGGGTCTGATAACGAGCAGTACTTC
CASRFGTGSDNEQYF
>NA|TRBV6-2/TRBV6-3|few|TRBJ2-7|14
TGTGCCAGCAGTTTCTGGCAGGGGATCAACGAGCAGTACTTC
CASSFWQGINEQYF
>TRBD1|TRBV5-6|NA|TRBJ1-5|18
TGTGCCAGCAGCCGGGGACAGGGCACCTCGGCAGGGAATCAGCCCCAGCATTTT
CASSRGQGTSAGNQPQHF
>TRBD2|TRBV5-1|NA|TRBJ2-5|14
TGCGCCAGCAGCGGAGGACTAGCCAAAGGGGCCCAGTACTTC
CASSGGLAKGAQYF
>NA|TRBV9|NA|TRBJ1-2|11
TGTGCCAGCAGCGCCGCGTATGGCTACACCTTC
CASSAAYGYTF
>TRBD1|TRBV5-4|few|TRBJ2-5|16
TGTGCCAGCAGCTGGGACAGGCCAACCCCTCAAGAGACCCAGTACTTC
CASSWDRPTPQETQYF